Sequencing of this T cell receptor (beta chain) was carried out in a study of T cell responses to AZD1222 COVID-19 vaccine (dated by TCRdb to the early 2020s). For the wider study: A total of over 230 trial participants underwent TCR sequencing, of whom roughly 210 had received two doses of AZD1222 and 26 had received two doses of the MenACWY control vaccine. Trial participants were enrolled into age subgroups of 18-55, 56-69 and 70-plus years, which contained around 150, 28 and 57 TCR-sequenced participants, respectively.

With regard to this clone: The clone's antigen remains unknown. Nothing much larger sits one base from this clone, and base qualities are not available.

The time point label corresponds to: about 28 days (+/-7) after the second vaccine dose. AZD1222 recipients whose second dose came at about 4 weeks and those whose second dose came at about 12 weeks were combined into one group, since spike-specific TCR depth and breadth did not differ between the two schedules. Vaccinee samples were obtained from the UK trials COV001 and COV002, which included a single-blind randomized controlled phase 2/3 trial of AZD1222 (ChAdOx1 nCoV-19) in healthy adults. For TCRbeta chain sequencing, PBMC samples were collected from trial participants at day 0 and at day 28 after the second dose. The CDR3 regions of human TCRbeta chains were analyzed by immunosequencing. The paper's data handling went like this. TCRs in the repertoires were matched against a reference library of SARS-CoV-2-specific TCRs that had been generated with the MIRA antigen-specificity platform. Breadth meant the fraction of unique TCRs that were SARS-CoV-2-associated, whereas depth meant the fraction of total T cells that were SARS-CoV-2-associated. Each spike-specific TCR was assigned to its reactive spike region and to a CD4 or CD8 class using the MIRA data. Log10-transformed breadth and depth values were compared by one-way ANOVA with Sidak's multiple comparisons tests. In its TCRdb copy, this immuneACCESS table keeps in-frame sequences only and misses some clones. Where compared with another copy, unresolved V genes explain less than half of these, and the others have no known cause. Clone size and V and J calls were adopted from that table, with D and trimming inferred from the DNA. This sample gives 140,000 or so clones in total; approximately 91% of them show up just once. Jointly, the top ten make up just under 2% of the sample.

The CDR3 goes from the cysteine to the phenylalanine over 15 residues. The kept DNA is CDR3 alone, 45 bases in frame from the first base. CDR1 is given as SQVTM and CDR2 as ANQGSEA, both from the germline V gene. V was cut back by 3 bases and J by 4 bases, leaving a gap of 17 bases between them. Results the study describes overall, beyond this receptor: CD4 TCRs associated with the vaccine covered the entire spike protein, and the dominant responses were in regions 160-218 and 743-854. The 56-69-year group was small, and its depth increase did not reach significance, likely because of low power. Most participants were white British and females outnumbered males, and the authors suggested that clonal diversity may have been underestimated. Only five or six AZD1222 recipients were SARS-CoV-2 seropositive at baseline, limiting conclusions about previously exposed vaccinees. Because no day 14 peak-response samples were available, the repertoires could be characterized only after the peak T cell response. Spike-specific TCR breadth and depth rose significantly after two AZD1222 doses compared with day 0 and with MenACWY recipients. Epitopes outside the regions mutated in the B.1.351 and B.1.1.7 variants were reportedly recognized by nearly half of the unique spike-specific TCRs.

Specimen: peripheral blood, collected 28 days after the second AZD1222 dose. Recombination linked TRBV29-1 to TRBJ2-3; TRBD2 might be the D gene, on 7 matching bases. This sequence was found in an adult who received the AZD1222 COVID-19 vaccine. CDR3 region: CSVEKGGRVADTQYF. The sequenced DNA is TGCAGCGTTGAGAAAGGGGGGAGGGTTGCAGATACGCAGTATTTT.